This T cell receptor beta chain is from a study of T-cell reconstitution after alpha-beta-depleted transplantation in children (dated by TCRdb to 2016 to 2017). With regard to the full study: The study quantitatively tracked T-cell immune reconstitution after TCRalphabeta/CD19-depleted allogeneic hematopoietic cell transplantation in children using TCR repertoire profiling.

The table lists this clonotype with many counts. This clone's antigen is unknown. One base away there is no much larger clone; base qualities are not given. Receptor libraries were prepared by PCR. These reads were obtained on an Illumina HiSeq 2500. Molecular barcoding was employed in the preparation of TCR libraries, with unique molecular identifiers being used to normalize TCRbeta repertoire quantification. TCRdb reran the public reads through fastp at Q25 and MiXCR, keeping productive beta chains. Duplicate CDR3 protein sequences are folded into a single record with the most common DNA and genes. Across this sample there are approximately 350,000 distinct CDR3 sequences, with approximately 12% seen only once. Together, the top ten hold around 4% of the sample. Source: PBMCs, taken from the stem cell graft. The sequence derives from a human donor who donated a stem cell graft to a child with Fanconi anemia.

The CDR3 protein is CASTVERGNTEAFF. DNA sequence: TGTGCCAGCACCGTAGAACGGGGGAACACTGAAGCTTTCTTT. The sequence links TRBV7-8 to TRBJ1-1; the D gene identity is not certain. Cut back by 7 bases and 1 base, the V and J ends lie 13 bases apart. Per the germline V gene, SGHVS is the CDR1 and FQNEAQ is the CDR2. Measured from the cysteine to the phenylalanine, the CDR3 is 14 residues long. Only CDR3 DNA is held: 42 bases, read in frame from base 1.